Each of the 18 T cell receptor beta chains below was sequenced from the same sample in a study of beta chain features in type 1 diabetes. General study points: Type 1 diabetes patients showed a moderate but significant shortening of TCRB CDR3s in all four CD4+ subsets.

Every bit of the isolated RNA underwent reverse transcription, so sequencing read expressed TCRB transcripts. TCRdb's copy holds only in-frame clones and misses some; the assay was immunoSEQ multiplex PCR. The sample carries approximately 150,000 clones, less than 15% recorded once. Antigens of these TCRs are unknown. The specimen was central memory CD4+ T cells from blood. The receptors shown here come from a young man with type 1 diabetes.

This clone was counted ten times or more. V gene TRBV18 combines with J gene TRBJ2-7, with 7 bases lining up with TRBD1. Germline values: CDR1 KGHSH, CDR2 LQKENI. The V segment lost 8 bases and the J segment 5 bases; nucleotides outside the gene matches: 6. The CDR3 covers 12 residues. The CDR3 here is CASTRTGDEQYF. CDR3 DNA sequence: TGTGCCAGCACGAGAACAGGGGACGAGCAGTACTTC. Supplemented by reference TRBV18 and TRBJ2-7, the full variable domain reads NAGVMQNPRHLVRRRGQEARLRCSPMKGHSHVYWYRQLPEEGLKFMVYLQKENIIDESGMPKERFSAEFPKEGPSILRIQQVVRGDSAAYFCASTRTGDEQYFGPGTRLTVT.

V gene TRBV4-2 combines with J gene TRBJ1-2; 10 positions agree with TRBD1. This CDR3 region has 14 residues. Germline V gene lookup returns CDR1 LGHNA and CDR2 YNFKEQ. Trimming took 0 bases from V and 5 from J; bases not matched to a gene: 0. CDR3 nucleotide sequence: TGTGCCAGCAGCCAAGAGGGACAGGGGTATGGCTACACCTTC. Translation gives CASSQEGQGYGYTF.

The chain is built from TRBV5-1 and TRBJ1-1; D call uncertain. V was pared by 0 bases and J by 3 bases, with 6 bases between. There are 13 residues in the CDR3. Per the germline V gene, CDR1 is SGHRS and CDR2 is YFSETQ. The CDR3 is CASSLETYTEAFF. The CDR3 region has the DNA TGCGCCAGCAGCTTGGAGACGTACACTGAAGCTTTCTTT.

About this clone: The same CDR3 is also encoded by other DNA sequences in this sample. The rearrangement joins TRBV6-5 to TRBJ2-6; D ambiguous. The CDR3 is 12 residues long. CDR1 is MNHEY and CDR2 is SVGAGI in the germline V gene. The V and J ends lost 8 bases and 4 bases respectively, with 6 bases between them. CDR3 bases: TGTGCCAGCTCTCCCGGGGCCAACGTCCTGACTTTC. This sequence encodes CASSPGANVLTF.

This clone was counted a few times. The same CDR3 can be traced to other DNA sequences in this sample. V is TRBV6-5 and J is TRBJ1-2, with 7 positions matching TRBD1. The CDR3 is 12 amino acids. With 4 bases clipped from V and 8 bases from J, the junction kept 4 bases outside the gene matches. Germline V gives CDR1 MNHEY, CDR2 SVGAGI. The CDR3 DNA is TGTGCCAGCAGTTGGGACAGTAGGGGCTACACCTTC. Translating gives CASSWDSRGYTF.

This clone was counted many times. V and J are TRBV18 and TRBJ2-3, with a weak D call TRBD2 (6 bases). This CDR3 has 12 residues. The V and J ends lost 8 bases and 0 bases respectively, with 6 bases between them. Germline V gene lookup returns CDR1 KGHSH and CDR2 LQKENI. CDR3 nucleotide sequence: TGTGCCAGCGGAGGGAGCACAGATACGCAGTATTTT. It specifies CASGGSTDTQYF.

This clone came up a few times. The chain recombines TRBV7-9 with TRBJ2-7; no clear D. The CDR3 is 14 amino acids. Trimming cost V 1 base and J 3 bases, with 10 bases left between them. Germline lookup yields CDR1 SEHNR and CDR2 FQNEAQ (reference sequence). CDR3 in amino acids: CASSLGVGVYEQYF. CDR3 nucleotides: TGTGCCAGCAGCTTAGGGGTCGGAGTCTACGAGCAGTACTTC.

The chain recombines TRBV29-1 with TRBJ2-3; D uncertain. Germline V gene data show CDR1 as SQVTM and CDR2 as ANQGSEA. The CDR3 is 14 residues long. Trimming took 4 bases from V and 0 from J, leaving 11 bases between them. The CDR3 sequence: CSVVAILSTDTQYF. CDR3 sequence (DNA): TGCAGCGTTGTGGCTATCCTTAGCACAGATACGCAGTATTTT.

The V gene is TRBV7-2, the J gene TRBJ1-2; possibly TRBD1 for D (5 bases). This CDR3 spans 14 amino acids. With 3 bases removed from V and 5 bases from J, the gap between germline ends came to 13 bases. The V gene's germline CDR1 is SGHTA and CDR2 FQGNSA. The CDR3 sequence: CASSLGGRDYGYTF. The CDR3 DNA follows: TGTGCCAGCAGCTTGGGCGGCAGGGATTATGGCTACACCTTC.

This clone was found once. The chain couples TRBV5-6 to TRBJ2-5, with 8 positions matching TRBD2. CDR1 and CDR2 from the germline V gene are SGHDT and YYEEEE. The CDR3 contains 16 residues. J gave up 1 base and V 3 bases, and 8 bases lay outside the gene matches. The DNA for the CDR3 is TGTGCCAGCAGCTCGACTGCCGGGACTAGCCAAGAGACCCAGTACTTC. It codes for CASSSTAGTSQETQYF.

The chain couples TRBV11-2 to TRBJ1-4, with TRBD1 matching 7 bases. The germline V gene encodes CDR1 SGHAT and CDR2 FQNNGV. V lost 6 bases to trimming and J lost 2 bases; unmatched junction nucleotides: 6. The CDR3 contains 15 residues. Here the CDR3 reads CASSKKTGTNEKLFF. DNA of the CDR3: TGTGCCAGCAGTAAAAAGACAGGGACTAATGAAAAACTGTTTTTT.

In this sample, this clone turned up a few times. This chain joins TRBV7-2 and TRBJ2-3, with 7 bases identical to TRBD2. Germline-derived CDR1 and CDR2 are SGHTA and FQGNSA. With V trimmed by 0 bases and J by 2 bases, 5 bases remained unmatched. The CDR3 covers 16 residues. The CDR3 bases are TGTGCCAGCAGCTTAGCGTTGCGGGGGTACACAGATACGCAGTATTTT. Its translation is CASSLALRGYTDTQYF.

V usage is TRBV7-9 and J usage is TRBJ2-1; TRBD2 agrees at 10 bases. Germline V gene lookup returns CDR1 SEHNR and CDR2 FQNEAQ (reference sequence). Trimming removed 5 bases from V and 2 bases from J; junction bases left unmatched: 6. This CDR3 is 16 amino acids long. Here the CDR3 DNA reads TGTGCCAGCAGCCCCCCCGGGACTAGCGCCTACAATGAGCAGTTCTTC. Translating gives CASSPPGTSAYNEQFF.

This clone was observed once. V usage is TRBV7-9 and J usage is TRBJ2-7; 8 bases align to TRBD1. Germline trimming cut 5 bases from V and 7 bases from J; bases unmatched to any gene: 10. The CDR3 loop spans 14 amino acids. Germline values: CDR1 SEHNR, CDR2 FQNEAQ (reference sequence). CDR3 coding DNA: TGTGCCAGCAGCCTCGGACAGGGCCCCTTTGAGCAGTACTTC. It encodes CASSLGQGPFEQYF.

The chain links TRBV30 to TRBJ2-3; possible D gene TRBD2, 5 bases. The CDR3 is 15 amino acids. CDR1 is GTSNPN and CDR2 is SVGIG in the germline V gene (reference sequence). Between the trimmed V and J ends, which lost 0 bases and 3 bases, there was a span of 13 bases. CDR3 in amino acids: CAWSVIGVVTDTQYF. The DNA of the CDR3 is TGTGCCTGGAGTGTGATCGGGGTGGTGACAGATACGCAGTATTTT.

This chain connects TRBV7-2 to TRBJ2-5; D remains ambiguous. The CDR3 contains 13 residues. The V end was cut by 4 bases, the J end by 5 bases, with 11 bases between. Germline V gene lookup returns CDR1 SGHTA and CDR2 FQGNSA. The CDR3 region is CASSSQTRETQYF. CDR3 DNA: TGTGCCAGCAGCTCCCAAACCCGGGAGACCCAGTACTTC.

The gene calls are TRBV5-1 and TRBJ1-5; possibly TRBD1 for D (5 bases). The V and J ends lost 4 bases and 4 bases respectively, with 15 bases between them. The CDR3 has 15 residues. Germline CDR1 SGHRS, CDR2 YFSETQ. The CDR3 DNA is TGCGCCAGCAGCCCTACAGCGGGGCTGAATCAGCCCCAGCATTTT. Its translation: CASSPTAGLNQPQHF. The variable domain in full, with the rest retrieved from reference TRBV5-1 and TRBJ1-5, is KAGVTQTPRYLIKTRGQQVTLSCSPISGHRSVSWYQQTPGQGLQFLFEYFSETQRNKGNFPGRFSGRQFSNSRSEMNVSTLELGDSALYLCASSPTAGLNQPQHFGDGTRLSIL.

This clone was picked up a small number of times. The V and J genes are TRBV6-5 and TRBJ1-1; 7 bases align to TRBD1. The CDR3 extends over 14 amino acids. The germline gives CDR1 MNHEY, CDR2 SVGAGI. V trimming: 5 bases; J trimming: 4 bases; junction bases outside the gene matches: 7. For the CDR3, the DNA is TGTGCCAGCAGTGTTCCAGGGGGTCCCACTGAAGCTTTCTTT. Translating it yields CASSVPGGPTEAFF.